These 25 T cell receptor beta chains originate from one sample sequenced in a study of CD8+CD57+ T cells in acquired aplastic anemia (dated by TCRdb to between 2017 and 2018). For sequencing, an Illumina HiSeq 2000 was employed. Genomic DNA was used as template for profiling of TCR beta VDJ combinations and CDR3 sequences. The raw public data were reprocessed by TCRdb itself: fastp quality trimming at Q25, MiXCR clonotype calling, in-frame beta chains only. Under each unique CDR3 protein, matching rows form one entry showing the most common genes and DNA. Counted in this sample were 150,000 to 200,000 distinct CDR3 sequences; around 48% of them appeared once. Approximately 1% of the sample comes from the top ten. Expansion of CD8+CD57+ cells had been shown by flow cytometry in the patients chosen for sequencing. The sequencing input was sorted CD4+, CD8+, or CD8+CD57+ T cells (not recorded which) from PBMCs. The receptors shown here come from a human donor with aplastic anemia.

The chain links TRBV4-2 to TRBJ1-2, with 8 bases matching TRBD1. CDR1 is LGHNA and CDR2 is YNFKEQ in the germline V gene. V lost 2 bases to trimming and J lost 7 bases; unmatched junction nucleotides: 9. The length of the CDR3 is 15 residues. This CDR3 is CASSQTTGDYRGYTF. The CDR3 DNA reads TGTGCCAGCAGCCAAACGACAGGGGACTACCGTGGCTACACCTTC.

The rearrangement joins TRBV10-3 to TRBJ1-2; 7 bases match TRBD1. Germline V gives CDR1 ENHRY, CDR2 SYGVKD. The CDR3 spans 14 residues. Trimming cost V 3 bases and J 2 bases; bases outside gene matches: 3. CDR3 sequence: CAISDGRGNYGYTF. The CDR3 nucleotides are TGTGCCATCAGTGACGGCAGGGGGAACTATGGCTACACCTTC.

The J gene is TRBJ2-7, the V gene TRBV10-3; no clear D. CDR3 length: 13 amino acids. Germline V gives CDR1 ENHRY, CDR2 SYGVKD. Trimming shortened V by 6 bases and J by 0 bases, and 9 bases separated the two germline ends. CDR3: CAIRQPTSYEQYF. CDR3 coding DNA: TGTGCCATCAGACAACCGACCTCCTACGAGCAGTACTTC.

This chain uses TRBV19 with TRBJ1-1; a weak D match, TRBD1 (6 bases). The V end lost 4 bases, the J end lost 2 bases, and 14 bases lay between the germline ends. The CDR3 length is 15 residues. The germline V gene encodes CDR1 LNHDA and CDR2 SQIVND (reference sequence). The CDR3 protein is CASSTITGTNTEAFF. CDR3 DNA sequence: TGTGCCAGTAGTACGATTACAGGGACTAACACTGAAGCTTTCTTT.

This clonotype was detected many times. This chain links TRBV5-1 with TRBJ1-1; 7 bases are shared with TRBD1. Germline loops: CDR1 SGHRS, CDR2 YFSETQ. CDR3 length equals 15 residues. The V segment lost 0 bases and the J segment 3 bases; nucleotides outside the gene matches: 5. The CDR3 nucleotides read TGCGCCAGCAGCTTGGTAGAAGGGGGCTACACTGAAGCTTTCTTT. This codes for CASSLVEGGYTEAFF.

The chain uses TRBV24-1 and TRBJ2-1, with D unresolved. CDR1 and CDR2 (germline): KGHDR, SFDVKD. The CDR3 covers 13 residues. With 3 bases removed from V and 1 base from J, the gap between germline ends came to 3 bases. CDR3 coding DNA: TGTGCCACCAGTGATCCGTCCTACAATGAGCAGTTCTTC. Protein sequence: CATSDPSYNEQFF.

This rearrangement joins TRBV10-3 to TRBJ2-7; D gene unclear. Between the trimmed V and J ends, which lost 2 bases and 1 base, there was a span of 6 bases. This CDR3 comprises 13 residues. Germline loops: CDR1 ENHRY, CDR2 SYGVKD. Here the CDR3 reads CAISEGLSYEQYF. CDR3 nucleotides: TGTGCCATCAGTGAGGGTCTGTCCTACGAGCAGTACTTC.

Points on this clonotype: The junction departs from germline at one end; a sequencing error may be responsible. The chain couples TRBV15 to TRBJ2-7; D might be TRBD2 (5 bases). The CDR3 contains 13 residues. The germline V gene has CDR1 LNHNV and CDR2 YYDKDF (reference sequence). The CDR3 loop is CAASQDEGWGQYF. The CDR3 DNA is TGTGCCGCCAGCCAGGACGAGGGTTGGGGGCAGTACTTC.

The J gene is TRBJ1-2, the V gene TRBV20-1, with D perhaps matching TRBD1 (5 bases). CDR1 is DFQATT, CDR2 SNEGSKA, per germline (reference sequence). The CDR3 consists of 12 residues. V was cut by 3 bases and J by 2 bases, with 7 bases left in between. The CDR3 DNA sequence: TGCAGTGCTAGGACAGACAACTATGGCTACACCTTC. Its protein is CSARTDNYGYTF.

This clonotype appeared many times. The CDR3 bases are TGTGCCAGCAGCCATAGACAGACCTACGAGCAGTACTTC. This encodes CASSHRQTYEQYF. The rearrangement joins TRBV3-1 to TRBJ2-7; possible D gene TRBD1, 5 bases. CDR1 and CDR2 from the germline V gene are LGHDT and YNNKEL (reference sequence). V lost 3 bases to trimming and J lost 2 bases, with 8 bases between them. This CDR3 comprises 13 residues.

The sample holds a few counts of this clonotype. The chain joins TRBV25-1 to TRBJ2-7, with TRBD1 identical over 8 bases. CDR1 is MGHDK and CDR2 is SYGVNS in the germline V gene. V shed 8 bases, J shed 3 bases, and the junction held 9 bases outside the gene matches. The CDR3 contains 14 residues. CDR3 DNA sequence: TGTGCCAGCGGAAGGACAGGGATGTACTACGAGCAGTACTTC. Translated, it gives CASGRTGMYYEQYF.

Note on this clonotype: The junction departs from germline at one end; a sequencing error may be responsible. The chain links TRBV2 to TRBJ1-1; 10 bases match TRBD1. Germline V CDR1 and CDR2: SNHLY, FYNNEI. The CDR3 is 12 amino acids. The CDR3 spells CASRGTGDRAFF. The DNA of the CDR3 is TGTGCCAGCAGGGGGACAGGGGATCGAGCTTTCTTC. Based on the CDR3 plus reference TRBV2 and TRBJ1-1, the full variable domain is EPEVTQTPSHQVTQMGQEVILRCVPISNHLYFYWYRQILGQKVEFLVSFYNNEISEKSEIFDDQFSVERPDGSNFTLKIRSTKLEDSAMYFCASRGTGDRAFFGQGTRLTVV.

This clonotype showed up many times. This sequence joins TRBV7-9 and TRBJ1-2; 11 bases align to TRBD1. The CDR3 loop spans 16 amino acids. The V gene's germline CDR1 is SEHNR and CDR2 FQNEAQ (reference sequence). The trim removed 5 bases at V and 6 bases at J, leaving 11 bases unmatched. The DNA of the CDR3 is TGTGCCAGCAGCCGGATACCGGGACAGGGGGTTGATGGCTACACCTTC. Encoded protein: CASSRIPGQGVDGYTF.

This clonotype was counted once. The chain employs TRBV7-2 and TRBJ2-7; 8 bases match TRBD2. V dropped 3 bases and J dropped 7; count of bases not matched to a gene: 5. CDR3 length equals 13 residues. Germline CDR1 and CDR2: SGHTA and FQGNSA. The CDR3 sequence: CASSLSGGTEQYF. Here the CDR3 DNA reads TGTGCCAGCAGCTTGAGCGGGGGTACGGAGCAGTACTTC.

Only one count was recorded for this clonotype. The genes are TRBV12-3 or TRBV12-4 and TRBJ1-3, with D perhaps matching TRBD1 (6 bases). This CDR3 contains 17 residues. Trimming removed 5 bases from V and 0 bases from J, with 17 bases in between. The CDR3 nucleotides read TGTGCCAGCAGTCCTTTACAGGGTGAGTCCTCTGGAAACACCATATATTTT. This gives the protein CASSPLQGESSGNTIYF.

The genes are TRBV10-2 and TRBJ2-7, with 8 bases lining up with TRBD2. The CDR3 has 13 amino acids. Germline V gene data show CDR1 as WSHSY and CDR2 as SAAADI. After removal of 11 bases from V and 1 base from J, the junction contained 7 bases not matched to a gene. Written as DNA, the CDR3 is TGCGCCGTCACTAGCGGACATTCCTACGAGCAGTACTTC. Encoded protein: CAVTSGHSYEQYF.

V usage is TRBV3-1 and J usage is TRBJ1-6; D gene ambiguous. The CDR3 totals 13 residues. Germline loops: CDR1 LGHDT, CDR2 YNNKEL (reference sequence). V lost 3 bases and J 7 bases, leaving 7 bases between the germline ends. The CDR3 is CASSQGGNSPLHF. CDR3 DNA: TGTGCCAGCAGCCAGGGCGGGAATTCACCCCTCCACTTT. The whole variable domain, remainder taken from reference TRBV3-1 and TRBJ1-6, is DTAVSQTPKYLVTQMGNDKSIKCEQNLGHDTMYWYKQDSKKFLKIMFSYNNKELIINETVPNRFSPKSPDKAHLNLHINSLELGDSAVYFCASSQGGNSPLHFGNGTRLTVT.

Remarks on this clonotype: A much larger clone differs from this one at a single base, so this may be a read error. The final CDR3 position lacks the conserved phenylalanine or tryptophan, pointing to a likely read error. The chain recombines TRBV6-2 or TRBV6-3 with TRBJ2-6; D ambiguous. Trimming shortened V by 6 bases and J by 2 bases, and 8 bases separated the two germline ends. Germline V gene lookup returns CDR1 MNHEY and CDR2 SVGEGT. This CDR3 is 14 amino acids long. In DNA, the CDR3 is TGTGCCAGCAGCGGACGCACTGGGGCCAACGTCCTGACTTAC. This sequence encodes CASSGRTGANVLTY.

The chain's CDR3 is CASEGFGTQYF. The CDR3 nucleotides are TGTGCCAGTGAGGGGTTTGGGACCCAGTACTTC. J is TRBJ2-5 and V is TRBV19; TRBD1 or TRBD2 may be the D gene (5 bases each). Germline V gene lookup returns CDR1 LNHDA and CDR2 SQIVND (reference sequence). There are 11 residues in the CDR3. Trimming shortened V by 8 bases and J by 7 bases, and 11 bases separated the two germline ends.

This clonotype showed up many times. The CDR3 spells CASSRGADQPQHF. The CDR3 nucleotides are TGCGCCAGCAGCCGAGGGGCAGATCAGCCCCAGCATTTT. The chain employs TRBV5-1 and TRBJ1-5; D is perhaps TRBD1 (5 bases). The CDR3 has 13 amino acids. V was shortened by 4 bases and J by 5 bases, with 10 bases between the two germline ends. Germline V lookup: CDR1 SGHRS, CDR2 YFSETQ.

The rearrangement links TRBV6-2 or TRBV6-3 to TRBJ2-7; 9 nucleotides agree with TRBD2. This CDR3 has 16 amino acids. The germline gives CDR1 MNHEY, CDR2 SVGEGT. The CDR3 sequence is CAASPGVAGDFSEQYF. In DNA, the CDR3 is TGTGCAGCTTCCCCCGGGGTAGCGGGGGATTTTAGCGAGCAGTACTTC.

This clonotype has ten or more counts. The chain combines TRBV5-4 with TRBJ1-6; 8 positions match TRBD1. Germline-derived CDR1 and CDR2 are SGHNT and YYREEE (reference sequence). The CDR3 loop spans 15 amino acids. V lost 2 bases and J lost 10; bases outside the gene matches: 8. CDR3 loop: CASSLRQGPGSPLHF. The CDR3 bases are TGTGCCAGCAGCTTACGACAGGGGCCAGGCTCACCCCTCCACTTT.

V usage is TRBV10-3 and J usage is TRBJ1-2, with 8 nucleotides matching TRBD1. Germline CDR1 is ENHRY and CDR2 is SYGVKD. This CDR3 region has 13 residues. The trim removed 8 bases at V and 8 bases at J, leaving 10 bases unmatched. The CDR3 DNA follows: TGTGCCATCGCTTCCCAGGGGGCGCAGGGCTACACCTTC. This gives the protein CAIASQGAQGYTF.

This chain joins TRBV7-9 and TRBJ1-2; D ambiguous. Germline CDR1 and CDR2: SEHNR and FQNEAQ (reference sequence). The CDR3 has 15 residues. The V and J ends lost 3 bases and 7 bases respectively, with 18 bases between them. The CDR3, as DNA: TGTGCCAGCAGCTTGCTTGGGGAGGTGGCGGCTGGCTACACCTTC. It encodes CASSLLGEVAAGYTF.

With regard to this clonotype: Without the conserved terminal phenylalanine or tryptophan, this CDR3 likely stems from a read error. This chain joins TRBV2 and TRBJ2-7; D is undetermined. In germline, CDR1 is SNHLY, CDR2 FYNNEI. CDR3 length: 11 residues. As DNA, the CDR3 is TGCGCCAGCAGTGACTCCTACGAGCAGTACTCC. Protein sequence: CASSDSYEQYS.